Below, one TCR beta chain is given with its context. Its target is not known. These data belong to a study of CXCR3-negative and CXCR3-positive naive CD8 T cells. Notes on the study in general: Comparison of naive cells showed more hydrophobic TRB CDR3s in CXCR3-positive than in CXCR3-negative naive cells.

Those CD8+ T cells considered naive were CD45RO-CCR7+CD27+CD95-. UMI labels and 5' RACE were used to prepare the TRB cDNA libraries. TCRdb re-analyzed the 5' RACE reads; it lists each CDR3 protein once, without DNA. This sample's table has about 150,000 distinct CDR3 sequences. Sequencing was performed on naive CXCR3+ CD8+ T cells from blood. As to subset: CD45RO-CCR7+CD27+CD95- naive CD8+ T cells expressing CXCR3 (TNR3+). The receptor was derived from a human donor in good health. Some clones in this sample may be carry-over from other donors' samples.

The CDR3 region is CASSRLAGGLGPYNEQFF. The chain recombines TRBV12-3 or TRBV12-4 with TRBJ2-1; TCRdb gives TRBD2 as the D gene, but with no DNA this cannot be confirmed. This CDR3 spans 18 amino acids.